The 6 T cell receptor beta chains reported below all come from one sample, sequenced in a study of chemoradiotherapy in HPV16-positive cancers. Data came from immunoSEQ multiplex PCR; TCRdb stores just in-frame clones and leaves some out. The data hold 20,000 to 25,000 clones, with around nine tenths observed a single time. This specimen was blood, taken from a patient who underwent chemoradiotherapy. Source of these receptors: a human donor with HPV-associated anogenital cancer.

The chain uses TRBV19 and TRBJ2-3, with TRBD2 matching over 10 bases. Per the germline V gene, CDR1 is LNHDA and CDR2 is SQIVND (reference sequence). V lost 4 bases to trimming and J lost 0 bases; unmatched junction nucleotides: 13. The CDR3 runs to 19 residues. This CDR3 reads CASSRKSGGGSPSTDTQYF. CDR3 nucleotides: TGTGCCAGTAGTAGGAAAAGCGGGGGGGGGAGTCCTAGCACAGATACGCAGTATTTT.

This clone occurred once. The V gene is TRBV6-5, the J gene TRBJ1-1; D might be TRBD1 (5 bases). Looked up from germline, CDR1 is MNHEY and CDR2 is SVGAGI. Trimming removed 6 bases from V and 1 base from J, with 12 bases in between. CDR3 length: 14 residues. CDR3 bases: TGTGCCAGCAGACATGGGACCCGGAACACTGAAGCTTTCTTT. This sequence encodes CASRHGTRNTEAFF.

This rearrangement joins TRBV7-9 to TRBJ2-5; the match to TRBD2 covers 13 bases. The junction had 2 bases not matched to a gene; V was cut back by 6 bases and J by 1 base. Germline V lookup: CDR1 SEHNR, CDR2 FQNEAQ (reference sequence). The CDR3 has 15 residues. The CDR3 sequence: CASRTSGGSQETQYF. As DNA, the CDR3 is TGTGCCAGCAGGACTAGCGGGGGGAGCCAAGAGACCCAGTACTTC.

The V call is TRBV6-1, the J call TRBJ1-3; tentative D call: TRBD1 (6 bases). Germline V gene sequence: CDR1 MNHNS, CDR2 SASEGT. The V and J ends lost 2 bases and 4 bases respectively, with 15 bases between them. This CDR3 contains 16 residues. In DNA, the CDR3 is TGTGCCAGCAGTGAATATATCTCGACAGGAGGAAACACCATATATTTT. Its protein product is CASSEYISTGGNTIYF.

This clone was recorded a few times. V and J are TRBV21-1 and TRBJ2-2; the table gives TRBD1 as D, unverified against the DNA. TRBV21-1 is a documented pseudogene. The CDR3 is made up of 19 amino acids. CDR3 DNA sequence: TGTGCCAGCAGCCCCCCGTTTGGGGAACAGGGGAAGTACACCGGGGAGCTGTTTTTT. This translates into CASSPPFGEQGKYTGELFF.

The rearrangement joins TRBV5-1 to TRBJ1-6; D may be TRBD1 (6 bases). Germline V gene lookup returns CDR1 SGHRS and CDR2 YFSETQ. Between the trimmed V and J ends, which lost 0 bases and 5 bases, there was a span of 12 bases. The CDR3 runs to 16 residues. The CDR3: CASSLAAGGNNSPLHF. The CDR3 nucleotides are TGCGCCAGCAGCTTGGCGGCTGGGGGCAATAATTCACCCCTCCACTTT.